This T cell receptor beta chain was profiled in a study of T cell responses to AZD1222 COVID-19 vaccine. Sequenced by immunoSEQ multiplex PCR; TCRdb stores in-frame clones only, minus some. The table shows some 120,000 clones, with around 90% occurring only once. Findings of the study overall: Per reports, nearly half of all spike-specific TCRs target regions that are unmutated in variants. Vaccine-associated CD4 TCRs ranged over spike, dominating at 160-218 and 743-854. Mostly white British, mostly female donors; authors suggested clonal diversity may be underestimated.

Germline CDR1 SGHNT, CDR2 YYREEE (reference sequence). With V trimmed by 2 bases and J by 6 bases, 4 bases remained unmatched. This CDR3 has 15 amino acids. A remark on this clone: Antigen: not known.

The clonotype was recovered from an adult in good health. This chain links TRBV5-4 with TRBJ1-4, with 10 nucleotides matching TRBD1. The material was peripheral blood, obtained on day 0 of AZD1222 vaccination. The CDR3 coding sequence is TGTGCCAGCAGCTTCTCGGGACAGGGGTATGAAAAACTGTTTTTT. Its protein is CASSFSGQGYEKLFF.